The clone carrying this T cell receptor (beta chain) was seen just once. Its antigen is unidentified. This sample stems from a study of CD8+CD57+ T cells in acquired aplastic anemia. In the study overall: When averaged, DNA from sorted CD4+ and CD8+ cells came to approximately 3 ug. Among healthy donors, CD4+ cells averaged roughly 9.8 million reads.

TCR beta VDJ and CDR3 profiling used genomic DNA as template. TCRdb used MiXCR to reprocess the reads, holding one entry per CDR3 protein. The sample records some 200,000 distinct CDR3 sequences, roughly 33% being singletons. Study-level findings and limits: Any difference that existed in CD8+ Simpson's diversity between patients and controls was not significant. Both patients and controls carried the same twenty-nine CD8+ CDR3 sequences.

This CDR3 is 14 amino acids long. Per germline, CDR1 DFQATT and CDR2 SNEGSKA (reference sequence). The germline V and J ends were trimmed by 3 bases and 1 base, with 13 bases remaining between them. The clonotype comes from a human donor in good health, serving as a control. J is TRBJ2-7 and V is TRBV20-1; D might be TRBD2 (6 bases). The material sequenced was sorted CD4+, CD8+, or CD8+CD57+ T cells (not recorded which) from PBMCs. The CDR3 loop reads CSARPRDSSYEQYF. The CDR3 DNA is TGCAGTGCTAGGCCCCGGGACTCATCCTACGAGCAGTACTTC.